This TCR beta chain came from a study of HIV-infected patients and healthy controls. This clonotype was recorded many times. One entry per CDR3 protein, called by TCRdb with MiXCR from the 5' RACE reads. The profile shows 55,000 to 70,000 distinct CDR3 sequences, 15% to 20% of them singletons. The source material was CD4+ T cells from blood. The TCR sequence derives from a human donor in good health.

The chain's CDR3 is CASSLEKYSNQPQHF. In DNA, the CDR3 is TGTGCCAGCAGCTTGGAGAAATATAGCAATCAGCCCCAGCATTTT. The V and J genes are TRBV7-2 and TRBJ1-5; D is undetermined. Germline lookup yields CDR1 SGHTA and CDR2 FQGNSA. The CDR3 extends over 15 amino acids. V lost 3 bases, J lost 0 bases, and 9 bases lay in between.